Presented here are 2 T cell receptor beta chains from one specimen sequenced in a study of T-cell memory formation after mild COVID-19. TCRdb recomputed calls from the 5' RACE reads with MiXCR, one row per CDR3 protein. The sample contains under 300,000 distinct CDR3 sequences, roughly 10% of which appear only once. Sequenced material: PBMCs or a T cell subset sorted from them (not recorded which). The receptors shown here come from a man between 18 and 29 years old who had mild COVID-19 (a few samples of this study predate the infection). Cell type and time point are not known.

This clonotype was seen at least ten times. This chain's CDR3 is CSVAGIAGGTSETQYF. The CDR3 DNA reads TGCAGCGTCGCTGGAATAGCGGGGGGCACTTCGGAGACCCAGTACTTC. The chain uses TRBV29-1 and TRBJ2-5; TRBD2 matches 10 bases. V shed 6 bases and J 5 bases; nucleotides not matched to a gene: 15. This CDR3 is 16 amino acids long. Germline V gene sequence: CDR1 SQVTM, CDR2 ANQGSEA.

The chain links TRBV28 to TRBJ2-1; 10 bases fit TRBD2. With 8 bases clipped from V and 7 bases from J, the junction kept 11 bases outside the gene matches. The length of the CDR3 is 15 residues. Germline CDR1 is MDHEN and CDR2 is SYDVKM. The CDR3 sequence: CASATSGGARNEQFF. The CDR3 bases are TGTGCCAGCGCCACAAGCGGGGGGGCTCGGAATGAGCAGTTCTTC.